These 22 T cell receptor beta chains originate from one sample sequenced in a study of graft-versus-host responses after intestinal transplantation. This table comes from immunoSEQ multiplex PCR, and its TCRdb copy is limited to in-frame clones, with some not included. Counted here are about 100,000 clones, roughly 84% occurring once; the ten biggest clones make up around 0.98%. No antigens are known for them. The specimen comprised unstimulated CD4+ T cells sorted from spleen or lymph node cells, sampled before transplant. These receptors came from a human donor who was the organ donor for an intestinal transplant.

The V gene is TRBV6-1, the J gene TRBJ2-5, with a weak D call TRBD2 (7 bases). The CDR3 covers 12 residues. V dropped 6 bases and J dropped 5 bases, with 10 bases sitting between them. Per the germline V gene, CDR1 is MNHNS and CDR2 is SASEGT. DNA for the CDR3: TGTGCCAGCAGCAGGGGAGGGGAGACCCAGTACTTC. Its translation is CASSRGGETQYF.

The chain joins TRBV21-1 to TRBJ1-5. TRBV21-1 corresponds to a pseudogene. This CDR3 has 16 residues. In DNA form, the CDR3 reads TGTGCCAGCAGCGCACACGGGACTAAAAGCAATCAGCCCCAGCATTTT. Its protein is CASSAHGTKSNQPQHF.

The DNA of the CDR3 is TGTGCCAGTAGTATAGTTGGAGCGGGGGCTAACAATGAGCAGTTCTTC. Translating it yields CASSIVGAGANNEQFF. This chain joins TRBV19 and TRBJ2-1; 8 bases map to TRBD2. V lost 1 base and J lost 5; bases outside the gene matches: 7. The CDR3 runs 16 residues. Germline CDR1 reads LNHDA; CDR2 reads SQIVND (reference sequence).

The chain is built from TRBV6-5 and TRBJ1-6; D gene ambiguous. Germline-derived CDR1 and CDR2 are MNHEY and SVGAGI. V lost 0 bases and J 7 bases, leaving 10 bases between the germline ends. CDR3 length: 15 residues. CDR3 sequence (DNA): TGTGCCAGCAGTTACTCACGGGGTATGAATTCACCCCTCCACTTT. Amino acids: CASSYSRGMNSPLHF.

This clone was seen just once. The chain uses TRBV6-1 and TRBJ2-7, with 8 positions matching TRBD2. The V segment lost 6 bases and the J segment 4 bases; nucleotides outside the gene matches: 5. Germline V lookup: CDR1 MNHNS, CDR2 SASEGT. CDR3 length: 13 residues. CDR3 coding DNA: TGTGCCAGCAGGCCGGGGGGGGCGTACGAGCAGTACTTC. It codes for CASRPGGAYEQYF.

CDR3 in DNA: TGTGCCAGCAGCTCCCTGGGAGGGACCGAGCAGTACTTC. Amino acids: CASSSLGGTEQYF. V gene TRBV9 combines with J gene TRBJ2-7; the match to TRBD2 covers 7 bases. The germline CDR1 and CDR2 sequences are SGDLS and YYNGEE. The CDR3 is made up of 13 amino acids. Losses at the gene ends were 4 bases for V and 6 bases for J; bases not matched to a gene: 7. Supplemented by reference TRBV9 and TRBJ2-7, the full variable domain reads DSGVTQTPKHLITATGQRVTLRCSPRSGDLSVYWYQQSLDQGLQFLIQYYNGEERAKGNILERFSAQQFPDLHSELNLSSLELGDSALYFCASSSLGGTEQYFGPGTRLTVT.

The chain is built from TRBV28 and TRBJ1-1, with a tentative D call TRBD1 (5 bases). The ends were cut back, 5 bases at V and 2 bases at J, with 18 bases in the middle. Per germline, CDR1 MDHEN and CDR2 SYDVKM. The CDR3 has 16 amino acids. CDR3 in DNA: TGTGCCAGCAGTGCCCACAGGAGCCTCCCCAACACTGAAGCTTTCTTT. Its protein product is CASSAHRSLPNTEAFF.

The V call is TRBV5-6, the J call TRBJ2-3; 10 nucleotides line up with TRBD2. Germline V gene data show CDR1 as SGHDT and CDR2 as YYEEEE. With V trimmed by 6 bases and J by 2 bases, 6 bases remained unmatched. This CDR3 has 15 amino acids. The CDR3 coding sequence is TGTGCCAGCAACTACGGACTAGCGGACACAGATACGCAGTATTTT. Amino acids: CASNYGLADTDTQYF.

The chain is built from TRBV21-1 and TRBJ2-7; the table's D gene call, TRBD1, was not cross checked with the DNA. TRBV21-1 is described as a pseudogene. The CDR3 contains 12 residues. Here the CDR3 DNA reads TGTGCCAGCAGCAAGACAGGGCACGAGCAGTACTTC. Its protein product is CASSKTGHEQYF.

The rearrangement joins TRBV5-6 to TRBJ1-5, with TRBD1 identical over 8 bases. With 4 bases clipped from V and 0 bases from J, the junction kept 3 bases outside the gene matches. Germline assignment: CDR1 SGHDT and CDR2 YYEEEE. CDR3 length: 15 residues. The CDR3 DNA reads TGTGCCAGCAGCCGACAGGGGAATAGCAATCAGCCCCAGCATTTT. It is translated as CASSRQGNSNQPQHF.

V gene TRBV20-1 combines with J gene TRBJ2-7, with D perhaps matching TRBD1 or TRBD2 (5 bases each). This CDR3 has 11 residues. CDR1 and CDR2 from the germline V gene are DFQATT and SNEGSKA (reference sequence). V lost 4 bases and J lost 4, with 8 bases in between. The CDR3 bases are TGCAGTGCTATTTGGGGGTACGAGCAGTACTTC. It yields the protein CSAIWGYEQYF.

V and J are TRBV19 and TRBJ1-6, with 8 bases that match TRBD1. The CDR3 is 14 amino acids. CDR1 is LNHDA and CDR2 is SQIVND in the germline V gene (reference sequence). The V segment lost 4 bases and the J segment 7 bases; nucleotides outside the gene matches: 3. The CDR3 DNA reads TGTGCCAGTAGTACGACAGGGGAGAATTCACCCCTCCACTTT. Its protein is CASSTTGENSPLHF.

This clone was seen a few times. The chain recombines TRBV7-2 with TRBJ1-5; D unclear. Trimming took off 5 bases at V and 3 bases at J, with 8 bases between the two ends. This CDR3 region has 13 residues. CDR1 and CDR2 (germline): SGHTA, FQGNSA. The CDR3 sequence: CASSRQFNQPQHF. The CDR3 nucleotides are TGTGCCAGCAGCCGACAATTCAATCAGCCCCAGCATTTT.

This chain joins TRBV9 and TRBJ2-1; TRBD2 aligns across 11 bases. Germline CDR1 and CDR2: SGDLS and YYNGEE. J gave up 3 bases and V 4 bases, and 3 bases lay outside the gene matches. This CDR3 comprises 15 residues. The CDR3 sequence is CASSPLAGGYNEQFF. The CDR3, as DNA: TGTGCCAGCAGCCCCCTAGCGGGGGGCTACAATGAGCAGTTCTTC.

This sequence joins TRBV27 and TRBJ2-3; no firm D call. The germline gives CDR1 MNHEY, CDR2 SMNVEV (reference sequence). CDR3 size: 16 residues. The V gene lost 7 bases and the J gene lost 1 base, with 18 bases spanning the gap. CDR3 amino acids: CASNKIVPRGTDTQYF. The CDR3 DNA follows: TGTGCCAGCAATAAAATCGTCCCTCGGGGCACAGATACGCAGTATTTT.

V usage is TRBV7-9 and J usage is TRBJ1-3; D uncertain. V lost 5 bases and J lost 4, with 15 bases in between. This CDR3 spans 15 amino acids. Germline assignment: CDR1 SEHNR and CDR2 FQNEAQ (reference sequence). The CDR3 sequence is CASSPPGGAGNTIYF. The CDR3 coding sequence is TGTGCCAGCAGCCCACCGGGAGGTGCAGGAAACACCATATATTTT.

This rearrangement joins TRBV18 to TRBJ1-1; D remains unclear. The germline V and J ends were trimmed by 1 base and 1 base, with 10 bases remaining between them. Per germline, CDR1 KGHSH and CDR2 LQKENI. The CDR3 runs to 15 residues. CDR3 sequence reads: CASSPLLGGNTEAFF. The CDR3, as DNA: TGTGCCAGCTCACCACTCCTCGGAGGGAACACTGAAGCTTTCTTT.

The DNA for the CDR3 is TGTGCCAGCAGTGACCGGGACAGGAGTTATAATTCACCCCTCCACTTT. Amino acids: CASSDRDRSYNSPLHF. The J gene is TRBJ1-6, the V gene TRBV27; TRBD1 aligns across 8 bases. After removal of 5 bases from V and 4 bases from J, the junction contained 7 bases not matched to a gene. Per the germline V gene, CDR1 is MNHEY and CDR2 is SMNVEV (reference sequence). The CDR3 has 16 amino acids.

V usage is TRBV28 and J usage is TRBJ1-1; unclear D gene. Germline V gives CDR1 MDHEN, CDR2 SYDVKM. Trimming removed 2 bases at V and 8 bases at J, with 15 bases between. This CDR3 comprises 14 residues. The CDR3 sequence is CASSLNEIREEAFF. The CDR3, as DNA: TGTGCCAGCAGTTTAAATGAGATCAGAGAAGAAGCTTTCTTT. The full variable domain, with the rest looked up from reference TRBV28 and TRBJ1-1, is DVKVTQSSRYLVKRTGEKVFLECVQDMDHENMFWYRQDPGLGLRLIYFSYDVKMKEKGDIPEGYSVSREKKERFSLILESASTNQTSMYLCASSLNEIREEAFFGQGTRLTVV.

This chain uses TRBV7-9 with TRBJ2-5, with D perhaps TRBD2 (5 bases). CDR1 is SEHNR and CDR2 is FQNEAQ in the germline V gene (reference sequence). CDR3 size: 14 residues. V lost 1 base to trimming and J lost 5 bases, with 11 bases between them. CDR3: CASSLGPGGETQYF. As DNA, the CDR3 is TGTGCCAGCAGCTTAGGGCCGGGCGGGGAGACCCAGTACTTC.

V gene TRBV5-8 combines with J gene TRBJ2-3; D is unresolved. The CDR3 is 14 amino acids. Trimming took off 5 bases at V and 0 bases at J, with 10 bases between the two ends. Germline V gene lookup returns CDR1 SGHTS and CDR2 YDEGEE. The CDR3 loop reads CASRSGVSTDTQYF. CDR3 coding DNA: TGTGCCAGCAGATCAGGCGTTAGCACAGATACGCAGTATTTT. The full variable domain, in which reference TRBV5-8 and TRBJ2-3 provide the parts outside the CDR3, is EAGVTQSPTHLIKTRGQQATLRCSPISGHTSVYWYQQALGLGLQFLLWYDEGEERNRGNFPPRFSGRQFPNYSSELNVNALELEDSALYLCASRSGVSTDTQYFGPGTRLTVL.

CDR3 bases: TGCGCCAGCAGCCTCGAGGGGGTCACCGGGGAGCTGTTTTTT. Its translation is CASSLEGVTGELFF. The chain joins TRBV5-1 to TRBJ2-2; possible D gene TRBD1, 6 bases. Germline CDR1 reads SGHRS; CDR2 reads YFSETQ. V was shortened by 4 bases and J by 4 bases, with 11 bases between the two germline ends. The CDR3 contains 14 residues.